The present T cell receptor (beta chain) was sequenced within a study of blood T cell repertoires in COVID-19. The CDR3 spans 16 residues. CDR1 and CDR2 (germline): SGDLS, YYNGEE. V shed 0 bases, J shed 4 bases, and the junction held 4 bases outside the gene matches. The protocol was immunoSEQ multiplex PCR, while the TCRdb copy is restricted to in-frame clones and leaves out a portion. Among over 150,000 clones listed, roughly 88% were seen once. The TCR sequence derives from a human donor in a cohort sampled during active COVID-19. The sequenced sample was peripheral blood. The gene calls are TRBV9 and TRBJ2-1; 10 positions agree with TRBD2. CDR3 loop: CASSVATSGTYNEQFF. The CDR3 DNA is TGTGCCAGCAGCGTAGCTACTAGCGGGACATACAATGAGCAGTTCTTC.